This T cell receptor beta chain was retrieved from a study of monozygotic twins with inflammatory bowel disease. Comments on this clonotype: Its antigen is undetermined.

The authors drew about 2.7 ml of blood from each donor. With no T cell sorting beforehand, total RNA was isolated from whole blood. TCRdb reprocessed the 5' RACE reads, keeping one entry per CDR3 protein, no DNA. This sample's clone table lists around 47,000 distinct CDR3 sequences. Points from the study as a whole: There was no way to distinguish the different T cell subtypes. Lower TCRbeta diversity (inverse Simpson) was seen in IBD patients than in healthy co-twins.

CDR3 size: 14 residues. The clonotype originates from a human donor with ulcerative colitis or Crohn's disease, or a healthy co-twin of an affected twin (not recorded which). Sequenced sample: blood. V gene TRBV12-3 or TRBV12-4 combines with J gene TRBJ1-2. The CDR3 loop is CASSLAQRAVGYTF.